Each of the 7 T cell receptor beta chains below was sequenced from the same sample in a study of T cells in women clearing cervical HPV infection. TCRdb keeps only in-frame clones here, not all; method: immunoSEQ multiplex PCR. Its table lists about 41,000 clones. Sequenced: blood buffy coat. These receptors were obtained from a woman aged 18 to 75 with a cervical HPV16 infection that either progressed to CIN3+ or cleared (not recorded which).

Concerning this clone itself: With the read ending 3 residues before the CDR3 end, the germline J gene is used to fill in that end. The rearrangement joins TRBV9 to TRBJ2-5, with 11 bases that match TRBD2. The germline gives CDR1 SGDLS, CDR2 YYNGEE. The CDR3 consists of 17 residues. Losses at the gene ends were 2 bases for V and 4 bases for J; bases not matched to a gene: 10. CDR3 sequence: CASSVGKTSGGRETQYF. The DNA read from the CDR3 is TGTGCCAGCAGCGTGGGGAAAACTAGCGGGGGTCGAGAGACC.

In regard to this clone: The CDR3 end is not reached by the read, which stops 3 residues before it; the germline J gene fills it in. The genes are TRBV12-3 or TRBV12-4 and TRBJ2-1; possible D gene TRBD1, 6 bases. This CDR3 region has 13 residues. The V and J ends lost 3 bases and 8 bases respectively, with 11 bases between them. The CDR3 sequence is CASSFAGAYEQFF. The sequenced part of the CDR3 DNA is TGTGCCAGCAGTTTCGCAGGGGCATATGAG.

Details on this clone: The read is 3 residues too short to cover the CDR3 end, so that end is filled in from the germline J gene. The chain has TRBV20-1 and TRBJ1-3; 11 positions agree with TRBD1. V shed 2 bases and J 2 bases; nucleotides not matched to a gene: 8. Per the germline V gene, CDR1 is DFQATT and CDR2 is SNEGSKA (reference sequence). The CDR3 length is 17 residues. The sequenced CDR3 bases are TGCAGTGCTAGAAGCCGGGACAGGGGGTTCACTGGAAACACC. The encoded protein is CSARSRDRGFTGNT. The CDR3, in full, reads CSARSRDRGFTGNTIYF.

To note about this clone: From the germline J gene comes the end of the CDR3, since the read stops 3 residues before it. The rearrangement uses TRBV29-1 and TRBJ2-2; no clear D. Trimming took off 6 bases at V and 5 bases at J, with 13 bases between the two ends. The CDR3 has 13 amino acids. Per the germline V gene, CDR1 is SQVTM and CDR2 is ANQGSEA. CDR3 DNA (partial): TGCAGCGTAGTCATAAGTAGAACCGGGGAG. Protein sequence: CSVVISRTGE. The entire CDR3 reads CSVVISRTGELFF.

About this clone itself: The read gets to within 3 residues of the CDR3 end, and the germline J gene fills in the rest. The chain joins TRBV2 to TRBJ2-5; D not certain. This CDR3 spans 16 amino acids. Germline V CDR1 and CDR2: SNHLY, FYNNEI. Trimming took 2 bases from V and 3 from J, leaving 16 bases between them. The CDR3 loop is CASSEKPPTNKETQYF. Partial CDR3 DNA: TGTGCCAGCAGTGAAAAGCCCCCCACTAACAAAGAGACC.

The sequenced CDR3 bases are TGTGCCAGTAGTAACGGACAGCTGAATTCCTACGAG. It codes for CASSNGQLNSYE. The CDR3, in full, reads CASSNGQLNSYEQYF. The rearrangement uses TRBV19 and TRBJ2-7, with D maybe TRBD1 (6 bases). The read halts 3 residues ahead of the CDR3 end, with the missing end drawn from the germline J gene. There are 15 residues in the CDR3. From germline, CDR1 is LNHDA and CDR2 SQIVND (reference sequence). Trimming removed 4 bases at V and 1 base at J, with 14 bases between. The entire variable domain, with the rest obtained from reference TRBV19 and TRBJ2-7, is as follows: DGGITQSPKYLFRKEGQNVTLSCEQNLNHDAMYWYRQDPGQGLRLIYYSQIVNDFQKGDIAEGYSVSREKKESFPLTVTSAQKNPTAFYLCASSNGQLNSYEQYFGPGTRLTVT.

For this clone: The read falls 3 residues short of the CDR3 end, and the missing part is taken from the germline J gene. This chain joins TRBV2 and TRBJ1-5; 7 bases are shared with TRBD1. The CDR3 totals 13 residues. CDR1 and CDR2 from the germline V gene are SNHLY and FYNNEI. After removal of 7 bases from V and 1 base from J, the junction contained 1 base not matched to a gene. The CDR3 DNA, read in part, is TGTGCCAGCACCAGGGGGAGCAATCAGCCC. It specifies CASTRGSNQP. The whole CDR3 sequence reads CASTRGSNQPQHF. Full variable domain (missing parts from reference TRBV2 and TRBJ1-5): EPEVTQTPSHQVTQMGQEVILRCVPISNHLYFYWYRQILGQKVEFLVSFYNNEISEKSEIFDDQFSVERPDGSNFTLKIRSTKLEDSAMYFCASTRGSNQPQHFGDGTRLSIL.